This T cell receptor (beta chain) comes out of a study of response to subunit inactivated influenza vaccine. Overall study results and limits: After each seasonal influenza vaccination, few new T cells are recruited, the authors suggested.

Germline V lookup: CDR1 LGHNA, CDR2 YSLEER. The V and J ends lost 2 bases and 4 bases respectively, with 9 bases between them. The CDR3 has 14 amino acids. TCRdb itself ran the RT-PCR reads through MiXCR, one entry per CDR3 protein. The sample lists about 530,000 distinct CDR3 sequences; 10% to 15% were seen once. This clonotype came up many times. What it binds is not known. This receptor was obtained from a man between 45 and 60 years old who received an inactivated influenza vaccine. The specimen comprised PBMCs from blood, sampled roughly 47 days after vaccination. The chain employs TRBV4-3 and TRBJ1-5; D gene uncertain. The CDR3, as DNA: TGCGCCAGCAGCCAATATTTTGGAAATCAGCCCCAGCATTTT. Protein: CASSQYFGNQPQHF.